This T cell receptor (beta chain) was observed in a study of blood T cell repertoires in COVID-19. Seattle-derived patients entered the study during active infection and were followed longitudinally. Produced via immunoSEQ multiplex PCR; TCRdb's table is partial and in-frame only. The data contain some 300,000 clones, around nine tenths of them seen just once; the ten biggest clones take up around 1.9%. This receptor was taken from a woman in her twenties or thirties with COVID-19, enrolled during active disease. The specimen was peripheral blood.

DNA of the CDR3: TGTGCCAGCGCAGGGTATGAAGCTTTCTTT. Protein sequence: CASAGYEAFF. The chain uses TRBV6-5 and TRBJ1-1; TRBD1 is a possible D gene (5 bases). V lost 8 bases and J 7 bases, leaving 8 bases between the germline ends. Germline values: CDR1 MNHEY, CDR2 SVGAGI. The CDR3 is 10 amino acids.